This passage covers 2 T cell receptor beta chains from one sample sequenced in a study of shared clonotypes between healthy human individuals. Sequencing used immunoSEQ multiplex PCR; TCRdb keeps in-frame clones, though not all of them. In the table there are approximately 350,000 clones, about 96% of which are singletons. Material: memory CD8+ T cells sorted from blood. Subset specified: CD45RO+ cells pooled with CCR7-negative TemRA cells. These receptor sequences come from a man aged 25 to 40 in good health.

This clone was seen a few times. The rearrangement uses TRBV13 and TRBJ2-7, with no clear D. The length of the CDR3 is 12 residues. CDR1 PRHDT and CDR2 FYEKMQ come from the germline V gene (reference sequence). Trimming took 5 bases from V and 0 from J, leaving 5 bases between them. The CDR3 sequence: CASSLYSYEQYF. In nucleotides, the CDR3 is TGTGCCAGCAGCCTCTACTCCTACGAGCAGTACTTC.

In regard to this clone: The junction differs from germline at one of its ends, possibly a read error. The chain employs TRBV19 and TRBJ1-4; D unclear. The CDR3 length is 14 residues. CDR1 is LNHDA and CDR2 is SQIVND in the germline V gene (reference sequence). CDR3 sequence (DNA): TGTGCCAGTAGGATAGGAAGCTCGAATGAAAAACTGTTTTTT. Its protein product is CASRIGSSNEKLFF.